Listed below are T cell receptor beta chains from one sample, sequenced in a study of shared clonotypes between healthy human individuals. The data were produced by immunoSEQ multiplex PCR, yet TCRdb's version contains in-frame clones alone and is incomplete. Here the sample spans roughly 2.6 million clones, 90% to 95% being singletons. The sample consisted of naive CD4+ T cells sorted from blood. The receptors were gathered from a man between 18 and 35 years old in good health. Each CDR3 is given with its conserved first and last residue. D genes are given only for firm matches. The listing skips clone size in some rows; elsewhere it reads once, few, many or a size class.

CASSPGQGKQYF	TGTGCCAGCAGCCCGGGACAGGGAAAGCAGTACTTC	TRBD1	NA	TRBJ2-7	TRBV11-3
CASSLGGESTDTQYF	TGTGCCAGCAGCTTAGGGGGGGAGAGCACAGATACGCAGTATTTT	NA	NA	TRBJ2-3	TRBV11-1
CASPQGARPYEQYF	TGTGCCAGCCCGCAGGGGGCGCGTCCCTACGAGCAGTACTTC	TRBD1	once	TRBJ2-7	TRBV28
CASSPPGPGNTIYF	TGTGCCAGCAGCCCTCCGGGACCTGGAAACACCATATATTTT	NA	NA	TRBJ1-3	TRBV6-5
CASSFPEGGASGSPKTQYF	TGTGCCAGCAGCTTTCCCGAGGGGGGCGCTAGCGGGAGCCCAAAGACCCAGTACTTC	TRBD2	NA	TRBJ2-5	TRBV7-2
CASSSRLDVTEAFF	TGCGCCAGCAGCTCGAGATTGGACGTCACTGAAGCTTTCTTT	NA	NA	TRBJ1-1	TRBV5-1
CATSRDVQPQHF	TGTGCCACCAGCAGAGATGTTCAGCCCCAGCATTTT	NA	NA	TRBJ1-5	TRBV15
CASTAGWDQPQHF	TGTGCCAGCACAGCAGGGTGGGACCAGCCCCAGCATTTT	NA	once	TRBJ1-5	TRBV2
CASSVAGGVSTGELFF	TGTGCCAGCAGCGTAGCAGGGGGCGTTAGCACCGGGGAGCTGTTTTTT	TRBD1	NA	TRBJ2-2	TRBV9
CASSVTSVSYEQYF	TGTGCCAGCAGCGTTACTAGCGTCTCCTACGAGCAGTACTTC	TRBD2	NA	TRBJ2-7	TRBV6-1
CASTALGGATDGYTF	TGTGCCAGTACGGCGTTAGGGGGCGCAACGGATGGCTACACCTTC	TRBD1	once	TRBJ1-2	TRBV19
CASSPPSGQGRYEQYF	TGCGCCAGCAGCCCGCCGTCCGGCCAGGGTAGGTACGAGCAGTACTTC	NA	NA	TRBJ2-7	TRBV5-1
CAWRDRHNEQFF	TGTGCCTGGAGAGACCGACACAATGAGCAGTTCTTC	NA	NA	TRBJ2-1	TRBV30
CSVEGPMSTDTQYF	TGCAGCGTTGAAGGTCCGATGTCCACAGATACGCAGTATTTT	NA	NA	TRBJ2-3	TRBV29-1
CASSSPQGYEQYF	TGCGCCAGCAGTTCTCCGCAGGGCTACGAGCAGTACTTC	NA	NA	TRBJ2-7	TRBV5-1
CASSLGGTPEAFF	TGCGCCAGCAGCTTGGGGGGAACTCCTGAAGCTTTCTTT	NA	NA	TRBJ1-1	TRBV5-1
CASSQGGSGYGYTF	TGCGCCAGCAGCCAGGGGGGGTCTGGATATGGCTACACCTTC	NA	NA	TRBJ1-2	TRBV4-1
CASSPAPSGRYYEQYF	TGTGCCAGCAGCCCCGCCCCTAGCGGGAGATACTACGAGCAGTACTTC	TRBD2	NA	TRBJ2-7	TRBV7-2
CASSPGRHNSPLHF	TGTGCCAGCAGTCCGGGACGTCATAATTCACCCCTCCACTTT	NA	NA	TRBJ1-6	TRBV28
CASSEKRDHPTDTQYF	TGCGCCAGCAGCGAAAAGAGGGATCACCCCACAGATACGCAGTATTTT	NA	NA	TRBJ2-3	TRBV5-1
CAWRFGGRTGELFF	TGTGCCTGGAGGTTCGGCGGGAGGACCGGGGAGCTGTTTTTT	TRBD2	NA	TRBJ2-2	TRBV30
CASSQEGLAGYNEQFF	TGCGCCAGCAGCCAAGAAGGACTAGCGGGGTACAATGAGCAGTTCTTC	TRBD2	NA	TRBJ2-1	TRBV4-3
CASSLISTTQETQYF	TGTGCCAGCAGCTTAATCAGTACTACTCAAGAGACCCAGTACTTC	NA	NA	TRBJ2-5	TRBV7-9
CASSPELAGVDTQYF	TGTGCCAGCTCACCAGAACTAGCGGGGGTAGATACGCAGTATTTT	TRBD2	NA	TRBJ2-3	TRBV18
CAIRAGTGVTEQYF	TGTGCCATCAGAGCCGGGACAGGGGTTACCGAGCAGTACTTC	TRBD1	NA	TRBJ2-7	TRBV10-3
CASSLAFLAEETQYF	TGCGCCAGCAGCTTGGCCTTTTTGGCAGAAGAGACCCAGTACTTC	NA	NA	TRBJ2-5	TRBV5-1
CASSRTDRGIGYTF	TGTGCCAGTAGTAGAACGGACAGGGGGATCGGCTACACCTTC	TRBD1	NA	TRBJ1-2	TRBV19
CASSQRQGGNTEAFF	TGTGCCAGCTCACAACGTCAGGGAGGGAACACTGAAGCTTTCTTT	NA	NA	TRBJ1-1	TRBV18